Listed below are T cell receptor beta chains from one sample, sequenced in a study of shared clonotypes between healthy human individuals. The assay was immunoSEQ multiplex PCR, and TCRdb's table has in-frame clones only and misses some. The sample lists about 2.2 million clones; over 85% were seen once. Material for sequencing was naive CD8+ T cells from PBMCs. The receptors come from a man aged 18 to 29 in good health. Some clones in this sample may be carry-over from other donors' samples. Each CDR3 is given with its conserved first and last residue. The D gene is left open where the match is weak.

TRBJ1-2	TRBV27	.	CASSLSRAGRDGYTF	TGTGCCAGCAGTTTATCGAGAGCAGGACGTGATGGCTACACCTTC
TRBJ2-1	TRBV25-1	.	CASSFGGYVFEQFF	TGTGCCAGCAGTTTCGGGGGCTACGTCTTTGAGCAGTTCTTC
TRBJ1-1	TRBV28	.	CASSYPPQDRLNTEAFF	TGTGCCAGCAGTTACCCCCCGCAAGACAGGTTGAACACTGAAGCTTTCTTT
TRBJ1-1	TRBV5-1	.	CASSFWQGPNTEAFF	TGCGCCAGCAGCTTTTGGCAGGGCCCGAACACTGAAGCTTTCTTT
TRBJ2-7	TRBV9	.	CASSAHMDSPYEQYF	TGTGCCAGCAGCGCCCATATGGACAGTCCCTACGAGCAGTACTTC
TRBJ1-5	TRBV2	TRBD1	CASSESGGDQPQHF	TGTGCCAGCAGTGAGTCAGGGGGTGATCAGCCCCAGCATTTT
TRBJ2-3	TRBV18	.	CASSPTGPDTQYF	TGTGCCAGCTCACCGACGGGCCCAGATACGCAGTATTTT
TRBJ2-1	TRBV27	.	CASSFFSGFNEQFF	TGTGCCAGCAGTTTTTTCTCGGGTTTCAATGAGCAGTTCTTC
TRBJ2-5	TRBV10-3	.	CAIGSRSLETQYF	TGTGCCATCGGCAGCAGGTCCTTAGAGACCCAGTACTTC
TRBJ2-5	TRBV10-3	.	CAISDTGQETQYF	TGTGCCATCAGTGACACGGGGCAAGAGACCCAGTACTTC
TRBJ2-1	TRBV5-1	.	CASSLAEGTSYNEQFF	TGCGCCAGCAGCTTGGCCGAGGGGACTTCCTACAATGAGCAGTTCTTC
TRBJ1-2	TRBV5-1	TRBD1	CASSDRDSFFHGYTF	TGCGCCAGCAGCGACCGGGACAGTTTTTTCCATGGCTACACCTTC
TRBJ2-7	TRBV9	.	CASSATPSRVHEQYF	TGTGCCAGCAGCGCGACCCCATCCAGGGTACACGAGCAGTACTTC
TRBJ2-1	TRBV14	.	CASSGSYNEQFF	TGTGCCAGCAGCGGGAGCTACAATGAGCAGTTCTTC
TRBJ2-7	TRBV4-3	.	CASSQDTGTGYEQYF	TGCGCCAGCAGCCAAGATACAGGGACTGGTTACGAGCAGTACTTC
TRBJ2-7	TRBV27	.	CASSLGSGSLSYEQYF	TGTGCCAGCAGTTTAGGCAGCGGGTCCCTTTCCTACGAGCAGTACTTC
TRBJ2-1	TRBV29-1	.	CSAGDNEQFF	TGCAGCGCTGGTGACAATGAGCAGTTCTTC
TRBJ2-3	TRBV29-1	.	CSVTNPWGTENTDTQYF	TGCAGCGTCACGAACCCTTGGGGTACCGAGAACACAGATACGCAGTATTTT
TRBJ2-7	TRBV9	.	CASSLEAAGVYYEQYF	TGTGCCAGCAGCCTGGAGGCGGCAGGGGTTTACTACGAGCAGTACTTC